The sequence of this TCR beta chain was determined in a study of shared clonotypes between healthy human individuals. Genomic DNA belonging to each subset was distributed in equal measure over several immunoSEQ plates. Clones were read by immunoSEQ multiplex PCR, and TCRdb kept only the in-frame ones, dropping some. This sample has about 2.3 million clones, with roughly 90% found just once. About this clone: Its target is unknown.

Overall study findings and caveats: Some clonotypes were shared by all four sorted-subset donors, while others were not shared. The non-shared ones had lower generation probabilities than the shared ones. It was only blood that was sampled, and tissue repertoires likely differ. At large depth, rarefaction still showed sorted-subset sequencing to be incomplete.

Germline CDR1 MNHEY, CDR2 SVGAGI. Between the trimmed V and J ends, which lost 8 bases and 2 bases, there was a span of 12 bases. This CDR3 spans 14 amino acids. The receptor's source is a man younger than 35 in good health. Some clones in this sample may be carry-over from other donors' samples. Sequenced: naive CD4+ T cells from PBMCs. Subset of the sample: CD45RA+ positively selected. The gene calls are TRBV6-5 and TRBJ2-2; TRBD2 might be the D (6 bases). CDR3 in amino acids: CASWGGVNTGELFF. The CDR3 DNA follows: TGTGCCAGCTGGGGCGGGGTCAACACCGGGGAGCTGTTTTTT.